What follows is one TCR beta chain and its context. The sample originates from a study of blood T cells in healthy people across ages. The CDR3 is made up of 14 amino acids. The V gene's germline CDR1 is DFQATT and CDR2 SNEGSKA (reference sequence). V was pared by 4 bases and J by 11 bases, with 20 bases between. Primed by a sample-barcoded 5' primer and a J-beta primer mix, a second PCR proceeded for about 7 to 12 cycles. Via MiXCR, TCRdb re-called the 5' RACE reads, giving one row per CDR3 protein. Of approximately 690,000 distinct CDR3 sequences listed, around three fifths were seen once; the top ten hold roughly 34%.

Sequenced sample: blood. This chain joins TRBV20-1 and TRBJ1-4; D perhaps matches TRBD1 (6 bases). The origin of this receptor is a man between 60 and 75 years old in good health. The CDR3 DNA is TGCAGTGCTATGATCGGTGGGGAGGGGGAGAAACTGTTTTTT. Protein sequence: CSAMIGGEGEKLFF.